The TCR beta chain under discussion was sequenced for a study of glioma-infiltrating T cells after dendritic cell vaccination. The overall study: Between about 2002 and 2013, patients got autologous tumor lysate-pulsed dendritic cell vaccines. Overall study findings and caveats: Only a small number of patients had complete blood and tumor samples.

As to this clone: Its specificity is unknown.

TCRB CDR3 was amplified from 2 ug genomic DNA or less. Sequenced by immunoSEQ multiplex PCR; TCRdb stores in-frame clones only, minus some. The sample shows 93,000 or so clones, roughly 81% of them seen only once. CDR3 size: 14 residues. The J segment lost 8 bases and the V segment lost 0 bases, leaving 7 bases of the junction unmatched. Germline loops: CDR1 MGHRA, CDR2 YSYEKL. Sequencing was performed on blood, taken before dendritic cell vaccination. The chain uses TRBV4-1 and TRBJ2-7; the match to TRBD2 covers 7 bases. This TCR derives from a human donor with glioblastoma. In DNA, the CDR3 is TGCGCCAGCAGCCAAGATCGAACTAGCGCCCAGCAGTACTTC. The encoded protein is CASSQDRTSAQQYF.